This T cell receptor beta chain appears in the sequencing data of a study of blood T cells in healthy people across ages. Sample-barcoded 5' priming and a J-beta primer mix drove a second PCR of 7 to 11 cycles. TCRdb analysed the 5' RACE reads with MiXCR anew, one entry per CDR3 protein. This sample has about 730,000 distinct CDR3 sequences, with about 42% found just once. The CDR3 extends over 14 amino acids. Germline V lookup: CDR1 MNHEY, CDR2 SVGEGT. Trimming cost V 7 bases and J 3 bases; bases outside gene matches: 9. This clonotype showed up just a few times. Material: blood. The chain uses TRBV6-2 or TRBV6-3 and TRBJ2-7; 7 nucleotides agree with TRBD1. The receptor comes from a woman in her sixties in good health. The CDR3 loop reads CASKTGTASYEQYF. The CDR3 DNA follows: TGTGCCAGCAAAACCGGGACAGCAAGCTACGAGCAGTACTTC.